Below are 15 T cell receptor beta chains sequenced from a single sample in a study of somatic mutations in cytotoxic T cells in rheumatoid arthritis. Clones were read by immunoSEQ multiplex PCR, and TCRdb kept only the in-frame ones, dropping some. The sample includes over 15,000 clones, about 80% seen only once; the top ten take 4.8%. The sequencing sample was made of CD8+ T cells sorted from blood. Receptors originate from an adult with rheumatoid arthritis.

This chain uses TRBV4-1 with TRBJ1-4, with D maybe TRBD1 (5 bases). The V gene lost 3 bases and the J gene lost 7 bases, with 15 bases spanning the gap. Germline-derived CDR1 and CDR2 are MGHRA and YSYEKL. CDR3 length equals 15 residues. The CDR3 loop reads CASSQAGNGGEKLFF. The DNA of the CDR3 is TGCGCCAGCAGCCAGGCCGGGAATGGGGGTGAAAAACTGTTTTTT.

This sequence joins TRBV11-2 and TRBJ2-5; D not resolved. Trimming stripped 0 bases from V and 4 bases from J, with 9 bases between. This CDR3 contains 14 residues. Germline loops: CDR1 SGHAT, CDR2 FQNNGV. The CDR3 region has the DNA TGTGCCAGCAGCTTAGAAGTAGGGTTAGAGACCCAGTACTTC. Protein sequence: CASSLEVGLETQYF.

As to this clone: The identical CDR3 is also encoded by other nucleotide sequences in the sample. Here the CDR3 reads CASSIGGQPQHF. The CDR3 bases are TGTGCCAGTAGTATAGGTGGTCAGCCCCAGCATTTT. The chain carries TRBV19 and TRBJ1-5; unclear D gene. Trimming shortened V by 1 base and J by 6 bases, and 4 bases separated the two germline ends. CDR1 and CDR2 from the germline V gene are LNHDA and SQIVND (reference sequence). The CDR3 consists of 12 residues.

Only a few counts were recorded for this clone. The chain has TRBV4-2 and TRBJ1-5; no firm D call. The CDR3 is 15 amino acids. Trimming stripped 0 bases from V and 3 bases from J, with 9 bases between. Per the germline V gene, CDR1 is LGHNA and CDR2 is YNFKEQ. The CDR3 spells CASSQDPGYNQPQHF. For the CDR3, the DNA is TGTGCCAGCAGCCAAGATCCGGGGTACAATCAGCCCCAGCATTTT.

This clone occurred once. The rearrangement links TRBV19 to TRBJ2-5; 9 bases map to TRBD2. This CDR3 has 13 residues. V lost 5 bases, J lost 9 bases, and 7 bases stayed unmatched. Germline CDR1 and CDR2: LNHDA and SQIVND (reference sequence). CDR3 protein: CASSGGGAFPQYF. The DNA for the CDR3 is TGTGCCAGTAGTGGCGGGGGGGCATTCCCCCAGTACTTC.

This rearrangement joins TRBV18 to TRBJ2-3; 8 nucleotides line up with TRBD2. Per germline, CDR1 KGHSH and CDR2 LQKENI. The V and J ends lost 6 bases and 5 bases, in that order; junction bases with no gene match: 13. The length of the CDR3 is 16 residues. CDR3: CASSFRAGGNEDTQYF. CDR3 coding DNA: TGTGCCAGCTCCTTCAGGGCGGGGGGAAATGAAGATACGCAGTATTTT.

The chain has TRBV9 and TRBJ1-2; perhaps TRBD1 as D (5 bases). The CDR3 loop spans 14 amino acids. The germline gives CDR1 SGDLS, CDR2 YYNGEE. The V end was cut by 3 bases, the J end by 7 bases, with 16 bases between. Here the CDR3 reads CASSAGGGAGGYTF. The CDR3 bases are TGTGCCAGCAGCGCCGGGGGAGGGGCGGGTGGCTACACCTTC.

J is TRBJ2-1 and V is TRBV9, with TRBD2 identical over 11 bases. The CDR3 extends over 16 amino acids. V lost 3 bases, J lost 4 bases, and 6 bases stayed unmatched. The germline V gene has CDR1 SGDLS and CDR2 YYNGEE. This CDR3 reads CASSETTSGAYNEQFF. DNA for the CDR3: TGTGCCAGCAGCGAAACGACTAGCGGGGCATACAATGAGCAGTTCTTC.

The chain carries TRBV6-1 and TRBJ2-7, with D uncertain. Germline lookup yields CDR1 MNHNS and CDR2 SASEGT. CDR3 length equals 11 residues. Trimming removed 10 bases at V and 5 bases at J, with 12 bases between. CDR3 region: CATDFSHEQYF. CDR3 bases: TGTGCCACTGACTTTTCCCACGAGCAGTACTTC.

This clone appeared once. The chain carries TRBV6-5 and TRBJ2-1, with TRBD2 matching over 9 bases. In germline, CDR1 is MNHEY, CDR2 SVGAGI. The CDR3 contains 16 residues. Trimming at V came to 2 bases and at J to 4 bases, leaving 6 bases not matched to a gene. The CDR3 spells CASSYQAGGPYNEQFF. The CDR3 DNA reads as TGTGCCAGCAGTTACCAAGCGGGGGGTCCTTACAATGAGCAGTTCTTC.

This sequence joins TRBV4-1 and TRBJ1-1, with 7 bases matching TRBD1. Germline V gives CDR1 MGHRA, CDR2 YSYEKL. V was pared by 1 base and J by 2 bases, with 7 bases of the junction left unmatched. The length of the CDR3 is 16 residues. CDR3 amino acids: CASSQVTGTANTEAFF. For the CDR3, the DNA is TGCGCCAGCAGCCAAGTAACCGGGACAGCAAACACTGAAGCTTTCTTT.

The chain has TRBV4-2 and TRBJ2-7, with D tentatively TRBD2 (5 bases). CDR1 LGHNA and CDR2 YNFKEQ come from the germline V gene. CDR3 length: 15 residues. Deletions cut 0 bases from V and 3 bases from J, with 12 bases between. CDR3 region: CASSQDRGVNYEQYF. CDR3 DNA sequence: TGTGCCAGCAGCCAAGACCGGGGAGTAAACTACGAGCAGTACTTC.

The chain couples TRBV27 to TRBJ1-6, with a weak D call TRBD1 (6 bases). The V end was cut by 5 bases, the J end by 7 bases, with 15 bases between. Per germline, CDR1 MNHEY and CDR2 SMNVEV (reference sequence). This CDR3 is built from 15 residues. CDR3 bases: TGTGCCAGCAGTCGGACCAGGGGCGGGAATTCACCCCTCCACTTT. Translated, it gives CASSRTRGGNSPLHF.

The genes are TRBV19 and TRBJ1-2; D remains ambiguous. V was shortened by 0 bases and J by 5 bases, with 22 bases between the two germline ends. The CDR3 is made up of 18 amino acids. Germline CDR1 is LNHDA and CDR2 is SQIVND (reference sequence). The CDR3 DNA sequence: TGTGCCAGTAGTATAGATTTGGACGGACGGCAGCTCCTTTATGGCTACACCTTC. Translation gives CASSIDLDGRQLLYGYTF. Together with reference TRBV19 and TRBJ1-2, the CDR3 gives the full variable domain: DGGITQSPKYLFRKEGQNVTLSCEQNLNHDAMYWYRQDPGQGLRLIYYSQIVNDFQKGDIAEGYSVSREKKESFPLTVTSAQKNPTAFYLCASSIDLDGRQLLYGYTFGSGTRLTVV.

The J gene is TRBJ2-1, the V gene TRBV4-1; D could derive from TRBD1 or TRBD2 (6 bases each). The V and J ends lost 4 bases and 4 bases respectively, with 17 bases between them. Germline V gene lookup returns CDR1 MGHRA and CDR2 YSYEKL. The CDR3 is 16 amino acids. The CDR3 DNA is TGCGCCAGCAGCCCCCCTTGGGGGGCTCGGTACAATGAGCAGTTCTTC. Protein: CASSPPWGARYNEQFF.